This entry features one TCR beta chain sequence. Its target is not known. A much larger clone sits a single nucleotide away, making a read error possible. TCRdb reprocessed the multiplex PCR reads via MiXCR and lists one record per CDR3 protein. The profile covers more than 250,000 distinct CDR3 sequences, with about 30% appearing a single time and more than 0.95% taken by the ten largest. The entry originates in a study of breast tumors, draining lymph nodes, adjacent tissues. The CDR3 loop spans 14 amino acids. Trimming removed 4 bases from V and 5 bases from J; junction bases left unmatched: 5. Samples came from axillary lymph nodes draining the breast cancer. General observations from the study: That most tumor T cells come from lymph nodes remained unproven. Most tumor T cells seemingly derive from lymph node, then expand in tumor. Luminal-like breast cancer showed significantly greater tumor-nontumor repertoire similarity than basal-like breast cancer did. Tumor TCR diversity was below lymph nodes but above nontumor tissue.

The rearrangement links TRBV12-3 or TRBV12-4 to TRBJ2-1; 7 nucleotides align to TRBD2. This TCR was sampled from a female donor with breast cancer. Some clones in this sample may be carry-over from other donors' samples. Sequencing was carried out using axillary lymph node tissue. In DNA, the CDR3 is TGTGCCAGCAGTTGGGACTATATCAACAATGAGCAGTTCTTC. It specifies CASSWDYINNEQFF.